A selection of T cell receptor beta chains follows, all from one sample in a study of cytomegalovirus exposure and HLA in healthy donors. Sequencing used immunoSEQ multiplex PCR; TCRdb keeps in-frame clones, though not all of them. The profile shows roughly 130,000 clones, about 80% of them singletons. The specimen sequenced was PBMCs. The receptor source for this set is a human donor in good health. The CDR3 runs from the conserved cysteine through the conserved F or W. The D gene is left open where the match is weak. Some rows mark clone size as missing; the rest say once, few, many or name a class of expanded clone.

v_gene	j_gene	d_gene	abundance	CDR3aa	CDR3nt
TRBV5-6	TRBJ2-4	TRBD2	.	CASSWGGGGLLAKNIQYF	TGTGCCAGCAGCTGGGGCGGGGGAGGGCTTCTAGCCAAAAACATTCAGTACTTC
TRBV7-9	TRBJ1-4	TRBD1	once	CSSSSTRQGENEKLFF	TGTTCCAGCAGCTCAACCAGACAGGGGGAGAATGAAAAACTGTTTTTT
TRBV6-6	TRBJ1-5	.	few	CASSYGQNSNQPQHF	TGTGCCAGCAGTTACGGGCAGAATAGCAATCAGCCCCAGCATTTT
TRBV4-1	TRBJ1-5	.	.	CASSQGILQGNQPQHF	TGCGCCAGCAGCCAAGGGATTCTGCAGGGCAATCAGCCCCAGCATTTT
TRBV27	TRBJ1-1	.	.	CASSLIPGEFHTEAFF	TGTGCCAGCAGTTTAATCCCAGGGGAGTTTCACACTGAAGCTTTCTTT
TRBV7-9	TRBJ2-7	TRBD1	.	CASSSVTDRGEYEQYF	TGTGCCAGCAGCTCCGTTACTGACAGGGGCGAGTACGAGCAGTACTTC
TRBV6-5	TRBJ1-2	.	.	CASSYLGDNYGYTF	TGTGCCAGCAGTTACTTGGGAGATAACTATGGCTACACCTTC
TRBV29-1	TRBJ2-3	TRBD2	.	CSVESAGGSTDTQYF	TGCAGCGTTGAATCGGCGGGGGGGAGCACAGATACGCAGTATTTT
TRBV5-8	TRBJ2-1	.	.	CASGLAYNEQFF	TGTGCCAGCGGGCTAGCGTACAATGAGCAGTTCTTC
TRBV28	TRBJ2-7	.	few	CASNEVLSYEQYF	TGTGCCAGCAACGAGGTCCTATCCTACGAGCAGTACTTC
TRBV2	TRBJ2-5	TRBD2	.	CASNLAGTSTQYF	TGTGCCAGCAATCTAGCGGGGACATCAACCCAGTACTTC
TRBV6-1	TRBJ2-5	.	.	CASSELRETQYF	TGTGCCAGCAGTGAATTGAGGGAGACCCAGTACTTC
TRBV6-1	TRBJ2-5	.	.	CASTPFEGVETQYF	TGTGCCAGCACCCCATTCGAGGGCGTAGAGACCCAGTACTTC
TRBV19	TRBJ2-7	TRBD1	.	CASSIGRDSSYEQYF	TGTGCCAGTAGTATTGGCCGGGACAGCTCCTACGAGCAGTACTTC
TRBV5-6	TRBJ2-2	.	.	CASSFGTGELFF	TGTGCCAGCAGCTTCGGGACCGGGGAGCTGTTTTTT
TRBV13	TRBJ2-5	TRBD1	.	CASSQDRVETQYF	TGTGCCAGCAGCCAGGACAGGGTGGAGACCCAGTACTTC
TRBV7-8	TRBJ1-1	.	few	CASRPGPNLNTEAFF	TGTGCCAGCAGGCCAGGGCCTAACTTGAACACTGAAGCTTTCTTT
TRBV11-3	TRBJ2-7	TRBD2	.	CASSLDGGDYEQYF	TGTGCCAGCAGCTTAGACGGGGGGGATTACGAGCAGTACTTC
TRBV5-1	TRBJ2-1	.	.	CASSFPGNEQFF	TGCGCCAGCAGCTTTCCAGGCAATGAGCAGTTCTTC
TRBV18	TRBJ2-5	.	.	CASSGSGQETQYF	TGTGCCAGCTCCGGGAGCGGTCAAGAGACCCAGTACTTC
TRBV12-5	TRBJ1-4	.	.	CASGPRAATNEKLFF	TGTGCTAGTGGTCCCAGGGCTGCAACTAATGAAAAACTGTTTTTT
TRBV2	TRBJ1-2	TRBD1	.	CASPTGTAGYTF	TGTGCCAGTCCGACAGGGACGGCTGGCTACACCTTC
TRBV10-3	TRBJ2-5	.	.	CASSHRERDF	TGTGCCAGCAGTCATCGGGAGCGGGACTTC
TRBV15	TRBJ2-2	TRBD1	.	CATSSRQGANTGELFF	TGTGCCACCAGCAGCAGACAGGGGGCTAACACCGGGGAGCTGTTTTTT
TRBV19	TRBJ2-1	TRBD1	.	CASTVPGQGVGNEQFF	TGTGCCAGTACCGTGCCGGGACAGGGTGTAGGGAATGAGCAGTTCTTC
TRBV7-9	TRBJ2-3	.	once	CASSLGGDATGTQYF	TGTGCCAGCAGCTTAGGGGGGGACGCCACGGGTACGCAGTATTTT
TRBV2	TRBJ1-5	TRBD1	.	CAGSRDRGLQPQHF	TGTGCCGGTTCCCGGGACAGGGGGCTTCAGCCCCAGCATTTT
TRBV6-5	TRBJ2-3	TRBD1	once	CASSYSGQAPQDTQYF	TGTGCCAGCAGTTACTCTGGACAGGCCCCTCAGGATACGCAGTATTTT
TRBV4-2	TRBJ1-2	.	.	CASSQDWQNVLYGYTF	TGTGCCAGCAGCCAAGATTGGCAGAATGTCCTCTATGGCTACACCTTC
TRBV6-5	TRBJ1-3	.	.	CASRGLGNTIYF	TGTGCCAGCAGAGGACTCGGAAACACCATATATTTT
TRBV19	TRBJ1-1	.	.	CASSIARQLLNTEAFF	TGTGCCAGTAGTATAGCCAGACAGCTACTGAACACTGAAGCTTTCTTT
TRBV6-5	TRBJ1-2	.	once	CASRPDRDYGYTF	TGTGCCAGCAGACCGGACAGAGATTATGGCTACACCTTC
TRBV20-1	TRBJ1-4	.	.	CSAPSPRGLFF	TGCAGTGCTCCCAGCCCAAGGGGACTGTTTTTT
TRBV10-1	TRBJ1-6	.	once	CASSERQVSSYNSPLHF	TGCGCCAGCAGCGAAAGACAGGTTAGCTCCTATAATTCACCCCTCCACTTT
TRBV7-2	TRBJ2-7	TRBD1	.	CASSDRVGYEQYF	TGTGCCAGCAGCGACAGGGTTGGCTACGAGCAGTACTTC
TRBV5-5	TRBJ2-5	.	.	CASSLGVGVGETQYF	TGTGCCAGCAGCTTAGGGGTTGGGGTAGGTGAGACCCAGTACTTC
TRBV7-9	TRBJ1-5	TRBD1	.	CASSLWTGEYQPQHF	TGTGCCAGCAGCTTGTGGACAGGGGAGTATCAGCCCCAGCATTTT
TRBV5-1	TRBJ2-2	.	.	CASSAGAERTGELFF	TGCGCCAGCAGCGCGGGGGCCGAAAGGACCGGGGAGCTGTTTTTT
TRBV6-1	TRBJ1-3	TRBD1	once	CASTNRGVGNTIYF	TGTGCCAGCACCAACAGGGGCGTAGGAAACACCATATATTTT
TRBV27	TRBJ2-3	.	.	CASSPGVFPDTQYF	TGTGCCAGCTCCCCGGGGGTGTTCCCAGATACGCAGTATTTT
TRBV12-1	TRBJ2-1	.	.	CASSFCLLIAGGPYNEQFF	TGTGCCAGCAGCTTTTGCCTCTTGATAGCGGGGGGGCCGTACAATGAGCAGTTCTTC
TRBV5-1	TRBJ1-1	.	.	CASSLAVRTEAFF	TGCGCCAGCAGCTTGGCGGTTCGAACTGAAGCTTTCTTT
TRBV11-2	TRBJ1-2	.	.	CASSLDSRGYGYTF	TGTGCCAGCAGCTTAGATTCCAGGGGCTATGGCTACACCTTC
TRBV25-1	TRBJ2-7	TRBD1	few	CASSESPGQGAYEQYF	TGTGCCAGCAGTGAGTCCCCGGGACAGGGGGCTTACGAGCAGTACTTC
TRBV6-1	TRBJ1-4	.	few	CASSETAGQLGEKLFF	TGTGCCAGCAGCGAAACGGCAGGGCAACTTGGGGAAAAACTGTTTTTT
TRBV28	TRBJ1-1	TRBD1	.	CASTQGAYTEAFF	TGTGCCAGCACCCAGGGGGCGTACACTGAAGCTTTCTTT
TRBV15	TRBJ2-1	.	.	CATSRARGPYNEQFF	TGTGCCACCAGCAGAGCCAGGGGCCCCTACAATGAGCAGTTCTTC
TRBV2	TRBJ2-3	.	.	CASSEDGGGPKDTQYF	TGTGCCAGCAGTGAAGATGGGGGGGGGCCGAAAGATACGCAGTATTTT
TRBV2	TRBJ2-2	.	.	CARDRGVPGELFF	TGTGCCCGCGATCGCGGGGTACCCGGGGAGCTGTTTTTT
TRBV28	TRBJ2-7	TRBD2	.	CASSFGRAISYEQYF	TGTGCCAGCAGTTTTGGGAGGGCCATCTCCTACGAGCAGTACTTC
TRBV7-2	TRBJ2-7	.	.	CASRGGGPYEQYF	TGTGCCAGCAGGGGCGGGGGCCCCTACGAGCAGTACTTC
TRBV5-4	TRBJ1-2	TRBD1	.	CASSPPGQGSYTF	TGTGCCAGCAGTCCACCAGGACAGGGTAGCTACACCTTC
TRBV11-1	TRBJ1-4	.	.	CASSPHRRPGEKLFF	TGTGCCAGCAGCCCTCACCGACGCCCGGGGGAAAAACTGTTTTTT